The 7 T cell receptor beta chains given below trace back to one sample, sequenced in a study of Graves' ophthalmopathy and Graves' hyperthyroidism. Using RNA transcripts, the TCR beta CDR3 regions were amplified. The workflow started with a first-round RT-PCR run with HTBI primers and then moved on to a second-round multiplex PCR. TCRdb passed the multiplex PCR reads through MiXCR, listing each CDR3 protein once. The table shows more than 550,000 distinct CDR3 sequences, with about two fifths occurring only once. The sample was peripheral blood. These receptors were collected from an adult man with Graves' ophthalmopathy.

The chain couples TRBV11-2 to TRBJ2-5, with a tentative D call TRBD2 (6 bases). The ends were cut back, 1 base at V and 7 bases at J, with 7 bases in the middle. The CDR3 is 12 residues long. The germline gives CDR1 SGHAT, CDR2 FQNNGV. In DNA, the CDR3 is TGTGCCAGCAGCTTAGCGGGACTGACCCAGTACTTC. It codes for CASSLAGLTQYF.

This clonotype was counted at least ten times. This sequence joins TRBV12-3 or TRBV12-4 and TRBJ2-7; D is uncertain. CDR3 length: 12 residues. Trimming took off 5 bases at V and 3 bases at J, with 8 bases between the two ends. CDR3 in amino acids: CASSPQVYEQYF. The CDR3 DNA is TGTGCCAGCAGTCCCCAGGTCTACGAGCAGTACTTC.

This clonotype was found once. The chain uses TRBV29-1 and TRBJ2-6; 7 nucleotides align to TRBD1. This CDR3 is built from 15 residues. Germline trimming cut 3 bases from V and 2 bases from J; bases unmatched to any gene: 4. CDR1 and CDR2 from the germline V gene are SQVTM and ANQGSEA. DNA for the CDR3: TGCAGCGTTGACGTTGACAGGGCTGGGGCCAACGTCCTGACTTTC. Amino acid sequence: CSVDVDRAGANVLTF.

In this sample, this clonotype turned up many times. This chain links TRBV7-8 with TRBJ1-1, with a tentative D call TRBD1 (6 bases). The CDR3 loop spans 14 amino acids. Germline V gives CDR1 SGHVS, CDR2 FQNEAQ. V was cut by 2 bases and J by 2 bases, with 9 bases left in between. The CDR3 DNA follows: TGTGCCAGCAGCTTAAGCAGGGGCAACACTGAAGCTTTCTTT. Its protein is CASSLSRGNTEAFF.

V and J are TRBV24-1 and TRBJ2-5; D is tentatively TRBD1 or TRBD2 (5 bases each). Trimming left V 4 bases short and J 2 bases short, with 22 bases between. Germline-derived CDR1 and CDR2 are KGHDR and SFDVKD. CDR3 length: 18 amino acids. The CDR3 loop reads CATSDSGTSTDQQETQYF. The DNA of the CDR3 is TGTGCCACCAGTGACTCCGGGACCTCGACGGACCAACAAGAGACCCAGTACTTC.

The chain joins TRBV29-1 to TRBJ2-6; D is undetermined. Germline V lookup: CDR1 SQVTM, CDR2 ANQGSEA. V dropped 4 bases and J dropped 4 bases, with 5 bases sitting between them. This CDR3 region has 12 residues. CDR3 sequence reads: CSVAIGANVLTF. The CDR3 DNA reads TGCAGCGTTGCCATAGGGGCCAACGTCCTGACTTTC.

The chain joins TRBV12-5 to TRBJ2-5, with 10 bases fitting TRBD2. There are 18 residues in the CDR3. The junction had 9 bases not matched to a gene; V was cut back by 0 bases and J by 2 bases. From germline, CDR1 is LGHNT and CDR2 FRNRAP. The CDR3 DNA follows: TGTGCTAGTGGTTTGGTATTAGCTAGCGGGGGAAAGCAAGAGACCCAGTACTTC. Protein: CASGLVLASGGKQETQYF. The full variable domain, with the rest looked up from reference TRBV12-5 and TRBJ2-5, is DARVTQTPRHKVTEMGQEVTMRCQPILGHNTVFWYRQTMMQGLELLAYFRNRAPLDDSGMPKDRFSAEMPDATLATLKIQPSEPRDSAVYFCASGLVLASGGKQETQYFGPGTRLLVL.